Following are 31 T cell receptor beta chains from one sample sequenced in a study of OX40 agonist ivuxolimab in advanced cancers. Repertoires were generated with immunoSEQ multiplex PCR, while TCRdb's copy carries only in-frame clones and drops some. The profile shows roughly 97,000 clones, about 90% of them singletons. This specimen was CD4+ or CD8+ T cells sorted from blood, taken in a trial of the OX40 agonist ivuxolimab. All receptors come from an adult with an advanced solid tumor such as melanoma, head and neck, liver or kidney cancer.

V is TRBV19 and J is TRBJ1-5; the D gene is possibly TRBD1 (5 bases). V gave up 3 bases and J gave up 9 bases, with 15 bases separating them. Germline CDR1 is LNHDA and CDR2 is SQIVND (reference sequence). The CDR3 has 14 residues. This chain's CDR3 is CASSMGSPRAPQHF. The CDR3 DNA reads as TGTGCCAGTAGTATGGGGTCCCCCAGGGCGCCCCAGCATTTT. The full variable domain, rest sourced from reference TRBV19 and TRBJ1-5, is DGGITQSPKYLFRKEGQNVTLSCEQNLNHDAMYWYRQDPGQGLRLIYYSQIVNDFQKGDIAEGYSVSREKKESFPLTVTSAQKNPTAFYLCASSMGSPRAPQHFGDGTRLSIL.

The CDR3 sequence is CASSEQGAYTEAFF. Written as DNA, the CDR3 is TGTGCCAGCAGCGAACAGGGAGCTTACACTGAAGCTTTCTTT. This chain connects TRBV2 to TRBJ1-1, with D possibly being TRBD1 (6 bases). Trimming pared 6 bases from V and 3 bases from J, leaving 14 bases between. Germline CDR1 reads SNHLY; CDR2 reads FYNNEI. The CDR3 loop spans 14 amino acids. Based on the CDR3 plus reference TRBV2 and TRBJ1-1, the full variable domain is EPEVTQTPSHQVTQMGQEVILRCVPISNHLYFYWYRQILGQKVEFLVSFYNNEISEKSEIFDDQFSVERPDGSNFTLKIRSTKLEDSAMYFCASSEQGAYTEAFFGQGTRLTVV.

This chain links TRBV5-1 with TRBJ1-4; 7 bases fit TRBD1. This CDR3 is built from 14 residues. Germline CDR1 SGHRS, CDR2 YFSETQ. V was clipped by 4 bases and J by 8 bases; unmatched bases: 8. The CDR3 DNA reads as TGCGCCAGCAGCCGGGACAGTCCGATCGAAAAACTGTTTTTT. Translating it yields CASSRDSPIEKLFF. The whole variable domain, remainder taken from reference TRBV5-1 and TRBJ1-4, is KAGVTQTPRYLIKTRGQQVTLSCSPISGHRSVSWYQQTPGQGLQFLFEYFSETQRNKGNFPGRFSGRQFSNSRSEMNVSTLELGDSALYLCASSRDSPIEKLFFGSGTQLSVL.

J is TRBJ2-7 and V is TRBV15; tentatively, D is TRBD1 or TRBD2 (6 bases each). Germline V gene data show CDR1 as LNHNV and CDR2 as YYDKDF (reference sequence). V was pared by 1 base and J by 6 bases, with 16 bases between. CDR3 length: 15 residues. The CDR3 sequence: CATSRAGGGVSEQYF. The CDR3, as DNA: TGTGCCACCAGCAGAGCCGGGGGCGGAGTATCCGAGCAGTACTTC.

The genes are TRBV7-9 and TRBJ1-4; TRBD1 might be the D (6 bases). Trimming cost V 6 bases and J 0 bases, with 8 bases left between them. Germline V gene data show CDR1 as SEHNR and CDR2 as FQNEAQ (reference sequence). This CDR3 is 14 amino acids long. Here the CDR3 DNA reads TGTGCCAGCAGACGACAGGCAACTAATGAAAAACTGTTTTTT. It yields the protein CASRRQATNEKLFF.

The chain employs TRBV19 and TRBJ2-2; a weak D match, TRBD2 (5 bases). Per the germline V gene, CDR1 is LNHDA and CDR2 is SQIVND (reference sequence). With 11 bases removed from V and 4 bases from J, the gap between germline ends came to 8 bases. CDR3 length: 11 amino acids. The CDR3 protein is CASAGTGELFF. CDR3 nucleotide sequence: TGTGCCTCGGCGGGCACCGGGGAGCTGTTTTTT.

The genes are TRBV30 and TRBJ1-2; 7 bases are shared with TRBD1. The germline CDR1 and CDR2 sequences are GTSNPN and SVGIG (reference sequence). The trim removed 0 bases at V and 1 base at J, leaving 5 bases unmatched. The CDR3 length is 15 residues. For the CDR3, the DNA is TGTGCCTGGAGTGTACGAGGGGGCGGTAACTATGGCTACACCTTC. It codes for CAWSVRGGGNYGYTF.

The chain links TRBV27 to TRBJ2-7, with 7 bases fitting TRBD2. Germline CDR1 reads MNHEY; CDR2 reads SMNVEV (reference sequence). This CDR3 is 13 amino acids long. J gave up 5 bases and V 6 bases, and 7 bases lay outside the gene matches. For the CDR3, the DNA is TGTGCCAGCAGGGCGGGGGACCTTAACGAGCAGTACTTC. Amino acid sequence: CASRAGDLNEQYF.

The genes are TRBV9 and TRBJ1-2; D gene uncertain. The germline V gene has CDR1 SGDLS and CDR2 YYNGEE. CDR3 length equals 16 residues. V lost 2 bases, J lost 3 bases, and 17 bases lay in between. CDR3 amino acids: CASSVGPIAWDYGYTF. The CDR3 DNA sequence: TGTGCCAGCAGCGTCGGGCCGATTGCCTGGGACTATGGCTACACCTTC.

This chain links TRBV7-9 with TRBJ2-3, with D possibly matching TRBD2 (7 bases). The CDR3 sequence is 15 residues long. Trimming cost V 5 bases and J 2 bases, with 14 bases left between them. Germline V lookup: CDR1 SEHNR, CDR2 FQNEAQ (reference sequence). This CDR3 reads CASSPRGANTDTQYF. Here the CDR3 DNA reads TGTGCCAGCAGCCCTCGGGGGGCGAACACAGATACGCAGTATTTT. The entire variable domain, with the rest obtained from reference TRBV7-9 and TRBJ2-3, is as follows: DTGVSQNPRHKITKRGQNVTFRCDPISEHNRLYWYRQTLGQGPEFLTYFQNEAQLEKSRLLSDRFSAERPKGSFSTLEIQRTEQGDSAMYLCASSPRGANTDTQYFGPGTRLTVL.

V and J are TRBV18 and TRBJ2-2; TRBD2 agrees at 7 bases. Trimming at V came to 6 bases and at J to 6 bases, leaving 7 bases not matched to a gene. The CDR3 runs 14 residues. In germline, CDR1 is KGHSH, CDR2 LQKENI. CDR3: CASSLAEKAGELFF. Here the CDR3 DNA reads TGTGCCAGCTCCCTAGCGGAAAAGGCCGGGGAGCTGTTTTTT.

The chain employs TRBV28 and TRBJ2-5, with 8 bases identical to TRBD2. The junction had 14 bases not matched to a gene; V was cut back by 6 bases and J by 2 bases. The CDR3 runs to 17 residues. Germline V CDR1 and CDR2: MDHEN, SYDVKM. CDR3 nucleotide sequence: TGTGCCAGCAGCCGGCCAATGGCCGGCGGGGGGCAAGAGACCCAGTACTTC. Protein product: CASSRPMAGGGQETQYF. The variable domain in full, with the rest retrieved from reference TRBV28 and TRBJ2-5, is DVKVTQSSRYLVKRTGEKVFLECVQDMDHENMFWYRQDPGLGLRLIYFSYDVKMKEKGDIPEGYSVSREKKERFSLILESASTNQTSMYLCASSRPMAGGGQETQYFGPGTRLLVL.

The rearrangement joins TRBV7-2 to TRBJ2-7, with 11 bases fitting TRBD1. Trimming at V came to 8 bases and at J to 2 bases, leaving 8 bases not matched to a gene. The CDR3 runs to 15 residues. Germline V gene data show CDR1 as SGHTA and CDR2 as FQGNSA. CDR3 DNA: TGTGCCAGCTCATTAGTGGGACAGGGGGCCTACGAGCAGTACTTC. Residues: CASSLVGQGAYEQYF.

V is TRBV6-1 and J is TRBJ1-2; a weak D match, TRBD1 (5 bases). CDR1 and CDR2 from the germline V gene are MNHNS and SASEGT. The CDR3 has 14 amino acids. Trimming cost V 0 bases and J 8 bases, with 13 bases left between them. The CDR3 nucleotides read TGTGCCAGCAGTGAAGCGGGGGGAGGGAGAGGCTACACCTTC. Protein product: CASSEAGGGRGYTF.

CDR3 DNA: TGTGCCAGCAGTTACGCCGACTTGAACACTGAAGCTTTCTTT. Protein sequence: CASSYADLNTEAFF. The chain joins TRBV6-6 to TRBJ1-1; D gene ambiguous. This CDR3 is built from 14 residues. V dropped 2 bases and J dropped 0 bases, with 7 bases sitting between them. Germline CDR1 and CDR2: MNHNY and SVGAGI (reference sequence).

V usage is TRBV2 and J usage is TRBJ2-6; D may correspond to TRBD1 or TRBD2 (6 bases each). CDR1 is SNHLY and CDR2 is FYNNEI in the germline V gene. Trimming shortened V by 4 bases and J by 0 bases, and 10 bases separated the two germline ends. The CDR3 has 16 amino acids. The CDR3 DNA reads as TGTGCCAGCAGTGTGTCGGGGGCCTCTGGGGCCAACGTCCTGACTTTC. Amino acid sequence: CASSVSGASGANVLTF.

A few counts support this clone. The gene calls are TRBV9 and TRBJ1-1; D is unclear. The length of the CDR3 is 14 residues. Trimming shortened V by 0 bases and J by 6 bases, and 12 bases separated the two germline ends. The germline gives CDR1 SGDLS, CDR2 YYNGEE. The DNA of the CDR3 is TGTGCCAGCAGCGTAGGCTTAGGGTTTTCTGAAGCTTTCTTT. Translating gives CASSVGLGFSEAFF. The entire variable domain, with the rest obtained from reference TRBV9 and TRBJ1-1, is as follows: DSGVTQTPKHLITATGQRVTLRCSPRSGDLSVYWYQQSLDQGLQFLIQYYNGEERAKGNILERFSAQQFPDLHSELNLSSLELGDSALYFCASSVGLGFSEAFFGQGTRLTVV.

This chain joins TRBV29-1 and TRBJ1-1, with 8 bases that match TRBD1. With V trimmed by 7 bases and J by 0 bases, 4 bases remained unmatched. Germline CDR1 SQVTM, CDR2 ANQGSEA. The CDR3 is made up of 13 amino acids. Here the CDR3 reads CSGGQALNTEAFF. CDR3 nucleotides: TGCAGCGGGGGACAGGCCTTGAACACTGAAGCTTTCTTT.

The chain uses TRBV7-2 and TRBJ1-2; the D is unclear. V dropped 5 bases and J dropped 5 bases, with 12 bases sitting between them. CDR1 SGHTA and CDR2 FQGNSA come from the germline V gene. This CDR3 comprises 13 residues. The CDR3 loop is CASSPAVLYGYTF. DNA of the CDR3: TGTGCCAGCAGCCCCGCAGTGTTGTATGGCTACACCTTC.

This chain joins TRBV28 and TRBJ2-4; unclear D gene. Germline CDR1 is MDHEN and CDR2 is SYDVKM. This CDR3 has 15 residues. Trimming shortened V by 7 bases and J by 0 bases, and 13 bases separated the two germline ends. The CDR3, as DNA: TGTGCCAGCACAACACCGTCCTTAGCCAAAAACATTCAGTACTTC. This gives the protein CASTTPSLAKNIQYF.

This sequence joins TRBV7-8 and TRBJ1-1; a weak D match, TRBD1 (5 bases). Trimming took 5 bases from V and 4 from J, leaving 14 bases between them. This CDR3 spans 14 amino acids. CDR1 and CDR2 from the germline V gene are SGHVS and FQNEAQ. The CDR3 protein is CASSQQGFGTEAFF. The DNA for the CDR3 is TGTGCCAGCAGCCAGCAGGGTTTCGGCACTGAAGCTTTCTTT.

The gene calls are TRBV28 and TRBJ2-7, with a tentative D call TRBD2 (6 bases). The ends were cut back, 2 bases at V and 2 bases at J, with 7 bases in the middle. The CDR3 contains 13 residues. Per the germline V gene, CDR1 is MDHEN and CDR2 is SYDVKM. DNA for the CDR3: TGTGCCAGCAGTTTAGGGGGGACCTACGAGCAGTACTTC. Amino acid sequence: CASSLGGTYEQYF. Supplemented by reference TRBV28 and TRBJ2-7, the full variable domain reads DVKVTQSSRYLVKRTGEKVFLECVQDMDHENMFWYRQDPGLGLRLIYFSYDVKMKEKGDIPEGYSVSREKKERFSLILESASTNQTSMYLCASSLGGTYEQYFGPGTRLTVT.

The chain has TRBV6-5 and TRBJ2-3; 14 nucleotides match TRBD2. Germline CDR1 MNHEY, CDR2 SVGAGI. J lost 3 bases, V lost 7 bases, and 3 bases had no gene match. This CDR3 is 15 amino acids long. In DNA, the CDR3 is TGTGCCAGCATCAGGACTAGCGGGGGGACAGATACGCAGTATTTT. Translation: CASIRTSGGTDTQYF.

The chain joins TRBV18 to TRBJ2-3; 9 nucleotides line up with TRBD2. There are 16 residues in the CDR3. V was clipped by 0 bases and J by 2 bases; unmatched bases: 3. Germline CDR1 and CDR2: KGHSH and LQKENI. CDR3 protein: CASSPPRLAVTDTQYF. CDR3 in DNA: TGTGCCAGCTCACCACCAAGACTAGCGGTCACAGATACGCAGTATTTT.

V is TRBV28 and J is TRBJ1-6; 7 bases fit TRBD1. This CDR3 comprises 14 residues. The V and J ends lost 7 bases and 10 bases, in that order; junction bases with no gene match: 10. Germline lookup yields CDR1 MDHEN and CDR2 SYDVKM. The CDR3 bases are TGTGCCAGCACCCCCGGGACAGACATATCACCCCTCCACTTT. Protein product: CASTPGTDISPLHF. The full variable domain, in which reference TRBV28 and TRBJ1-6 provide the parts outside the CDR3, is DVKVTQSSRYLVKRTGEKVFLECVQDMDHENMFWYRQDPGLGLRLIYFSYDVKMKEKGDIPEGYSVSREKKERFSLILESASTNQTSMYLCASTPGTDISPLHFGNGTRLTVT.

The chain combines TRBV28 with TRBJ1-4; no definite D call. This CDR3 is built from 15 residues. V was pared by 2 bases and J by 8 bases, with 15 bases between. Per the germline V gene, CDR1 is MDHEN and CDR2 is SYDVKM. Written as DNA, the CDR3 is TGTGCCAGCAGTTTAGACTCCCCCGGGTCAGAAAAACTGTTTTTT. Protein sequence: CASSLDSPGSEKLFF.

The J gene is TRBJ1-2, the V gene TRBV6-1; D gene uncertain. Germline CDR1 MNHNS, CDR2 SASEGT. This CDR3 comprises 14 residues. V lost 2 bases and J lost 6, with 13 bases in between. The CDR3 reads CASSERAARDGYTF. The CDR3 nucleotides read TGTGCCAGCAGTGAAAGGGCGGCCAGAGATGGCTACACCTTC.

J is TRBJ2-5 and V is TRBV27; 11 nucleotides line up with TRBD1. CDR1 is MNHEY, CDR2 SMNVEV, per germline (reference sequence). V lost 5 bases and J lost 4; bases outside the gene matches: 6. The CDR3 runs 15 residues. In DNA form, the CDR3 reads TGTGCCAGCAGTCCCTCCGGGACAGGGGGAGAGACCCAGTACTTC. This translates into CASSPSGTGGETQYF.

The chain combines TRBV28 with TRBJ2-3, with 8 bases aligning to TRBD2. Germline lookup yields CDR1 MDHEN and CDR2 SYDVKM. The length of the CDR3 is 13 residues. Unmatched junction bases numbered 9, after V lost 11 bases and J lost 5 bases. The CDR3 here is CASDGGAVDTQYF. The CDR3 DNA reads TGTGCCTCCGACGGGGGGGCGGTAGATACGCAGTATTTT.

V usage is TRBV27 and J usage is TRBJ1-6, with 7 nucleotides matching TRBD1. The CDR3 loop spans 15 amino acids. The V segment lost 6 bases and the J segment 9 bases; nucleotides outside the gene matches: 11. Per germline, CDR1 MNHEY and CDR2 SMNVEV (reference sequence). The CDR3 bases are TGTGCCAGCAGAGATAGACAGGGTGGTGGTTCACCCCTCCACTTT. This encodes CASRDRQGGGSPLHF.

The chain employs TRBV10-3 and TRBJ2-3; D unresolved. The CDR3 extends over 13 amino acids. V lost 4 bases and J lost 3, with 8 bases in between. Per the germline V gene, CDR1 is ENHRY and CDR2 is SYGVKD. CDR3 region: CAISVAGTDTQYF. The CDR3, as DNA: TGTGCCATCAGTGTTGCAGGAACAGATACGCAGTATTTT.